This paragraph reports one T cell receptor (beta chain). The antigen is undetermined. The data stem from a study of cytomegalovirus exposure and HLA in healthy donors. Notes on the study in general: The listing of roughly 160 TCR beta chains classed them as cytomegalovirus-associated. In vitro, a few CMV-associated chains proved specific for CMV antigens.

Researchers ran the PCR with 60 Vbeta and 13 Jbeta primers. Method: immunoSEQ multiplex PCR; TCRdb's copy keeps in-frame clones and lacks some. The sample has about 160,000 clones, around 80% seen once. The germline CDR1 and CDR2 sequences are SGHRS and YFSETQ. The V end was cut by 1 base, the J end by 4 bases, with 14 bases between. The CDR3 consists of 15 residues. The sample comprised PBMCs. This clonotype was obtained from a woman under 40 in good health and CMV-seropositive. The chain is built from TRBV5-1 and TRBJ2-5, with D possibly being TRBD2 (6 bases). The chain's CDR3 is CASSLNSGGGETQYF. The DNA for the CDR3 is TGCGCCAGCAGCTTGAACTCCGGGGGAGGAGAGACCCAGTACTTC.